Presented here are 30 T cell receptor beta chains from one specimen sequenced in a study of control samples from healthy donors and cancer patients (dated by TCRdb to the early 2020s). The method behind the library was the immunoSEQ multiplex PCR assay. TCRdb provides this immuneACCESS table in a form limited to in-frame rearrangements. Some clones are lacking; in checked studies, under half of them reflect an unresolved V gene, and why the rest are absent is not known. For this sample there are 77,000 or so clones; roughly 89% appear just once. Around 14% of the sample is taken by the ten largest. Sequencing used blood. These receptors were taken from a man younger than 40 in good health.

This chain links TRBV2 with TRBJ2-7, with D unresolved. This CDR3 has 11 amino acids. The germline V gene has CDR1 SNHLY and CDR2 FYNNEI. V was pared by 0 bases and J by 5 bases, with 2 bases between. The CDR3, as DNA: TGTGCCAGCAGTGAAGCGCACGAGCAGTACTTC. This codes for CASSEAHEQYF.

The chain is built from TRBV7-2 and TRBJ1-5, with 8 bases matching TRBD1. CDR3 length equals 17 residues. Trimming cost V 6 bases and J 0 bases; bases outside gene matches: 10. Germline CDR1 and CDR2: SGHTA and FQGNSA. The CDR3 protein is CASSLGQGHPSNQPQHF. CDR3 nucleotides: TGTGCCAGCAGTCTCGGACAGGGCCACCCTAGCAATCAGCCCCAGCATTTT.

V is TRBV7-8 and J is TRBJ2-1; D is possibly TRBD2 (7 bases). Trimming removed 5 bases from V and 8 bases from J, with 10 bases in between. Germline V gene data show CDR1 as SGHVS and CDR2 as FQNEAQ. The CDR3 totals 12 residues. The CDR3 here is CASSGGGYEQFF. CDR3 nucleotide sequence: TGTGCCAGCAGCGGGGGGGGCTATGAGCAGTTCTTC.

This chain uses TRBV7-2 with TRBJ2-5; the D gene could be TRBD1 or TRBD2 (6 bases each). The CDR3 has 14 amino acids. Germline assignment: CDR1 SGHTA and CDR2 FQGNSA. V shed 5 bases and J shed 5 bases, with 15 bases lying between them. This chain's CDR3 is CASSEGGAGETQYF. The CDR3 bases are TGTGCCAGCAGCGAAGGGGGAGCGGGTGAGACCCAGTACTTC.

The CDR3 bases are TGTGCCAGCTCACCGGACAGGGTGGTAACCGGGGAGCTGTTTTTT. Residues: CASSPDRVVTGELFF. The rearrangement uses TRBV18 and TRBJ2-2; 8 nucleotides align to TRBD1. CDR3 length: 15 residues. Germline assignment: CDR1 KGHSH and CDR2 LQKENI. Trimming took 3 bases from V and 5 from J; bases not matched to a gene: 5.

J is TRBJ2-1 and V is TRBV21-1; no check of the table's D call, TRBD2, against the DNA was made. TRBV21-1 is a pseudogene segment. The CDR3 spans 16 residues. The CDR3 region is CASSKRLAGVYNEQFF. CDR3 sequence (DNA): TGTGCCAGCAGCAAAAGGCTAGCGGGAGTTTACAATGAGCAGTTCTTC.

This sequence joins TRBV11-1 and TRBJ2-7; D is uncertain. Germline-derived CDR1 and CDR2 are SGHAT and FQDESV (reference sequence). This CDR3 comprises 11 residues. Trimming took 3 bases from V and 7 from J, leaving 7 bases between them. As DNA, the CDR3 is TGTGCCAGCAGCTTGAAAGGGGAGCAGTACTTC. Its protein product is CASSLKGEQYF.

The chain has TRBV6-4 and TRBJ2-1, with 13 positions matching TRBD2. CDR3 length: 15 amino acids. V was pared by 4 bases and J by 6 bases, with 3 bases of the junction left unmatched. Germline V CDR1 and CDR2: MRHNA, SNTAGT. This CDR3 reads CASSATSGGANEQFF. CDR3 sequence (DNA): TGTGCCAGCAGTGCCACTAGCGGGGGGGCCAATGAGCAGTTCTTC.

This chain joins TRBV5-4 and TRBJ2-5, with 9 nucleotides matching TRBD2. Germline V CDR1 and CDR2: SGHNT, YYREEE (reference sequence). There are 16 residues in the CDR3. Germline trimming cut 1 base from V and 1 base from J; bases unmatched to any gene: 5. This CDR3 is CASSLWSAGGQETQYF. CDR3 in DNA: TGTGCCAGCAGCTTGTGGTCAGCGGGGGGCCAAGAGACCCAGTACTTC.

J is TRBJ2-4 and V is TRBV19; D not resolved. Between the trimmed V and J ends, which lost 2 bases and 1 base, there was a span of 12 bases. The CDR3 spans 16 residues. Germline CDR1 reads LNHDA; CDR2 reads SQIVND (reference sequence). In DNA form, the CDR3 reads TGTGCCAGTAGTATACGGGCGGTTTCGGCCAAAAACATTCAGTACTTC. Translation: CASSIRAVSAKNIQYF.

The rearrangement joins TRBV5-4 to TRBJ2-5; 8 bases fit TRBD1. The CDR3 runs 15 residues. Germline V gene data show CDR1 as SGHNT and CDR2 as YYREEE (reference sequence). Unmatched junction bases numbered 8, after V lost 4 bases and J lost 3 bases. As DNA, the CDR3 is TGTGCCAGCAGCACAAAGACGGACAGGGAAGAGACCCAGTACTTC. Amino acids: CASSTKTDREETQYF.

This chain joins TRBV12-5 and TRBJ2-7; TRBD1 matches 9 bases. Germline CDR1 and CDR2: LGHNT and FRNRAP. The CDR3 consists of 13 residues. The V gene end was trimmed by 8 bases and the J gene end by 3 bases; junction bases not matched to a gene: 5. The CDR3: CASRTGADYEQYF. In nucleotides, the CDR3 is TGTGCTAGTCGGACAGGGGCCGACTACGAGCAGTACTTC.

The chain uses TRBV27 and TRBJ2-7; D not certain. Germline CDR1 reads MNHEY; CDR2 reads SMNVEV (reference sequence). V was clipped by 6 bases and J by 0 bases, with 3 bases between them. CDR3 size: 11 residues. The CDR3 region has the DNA TGTGCCAGCAGGGGCTCCTACGAGCAGTACTTC. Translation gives CASRGSYEQYF.

The CDR3 coding sequence is TGTGCCAGCAGTGACTCTAGCGGGAACACCGGGGAGCTGTTTTTT. Encoded protein: CASSDSSGNTGELFF. The chain uses TRBV6-4 and TRBJ2-2; D may be TRBD2 (6 bases). Looked up from germline, CDR1 is MRHNA and CDR2 is SNTAGT. Trimming took off 0 bases at V and 1 base at J, with 6 bases between the two ends. This CDR3 contains 15 residues.

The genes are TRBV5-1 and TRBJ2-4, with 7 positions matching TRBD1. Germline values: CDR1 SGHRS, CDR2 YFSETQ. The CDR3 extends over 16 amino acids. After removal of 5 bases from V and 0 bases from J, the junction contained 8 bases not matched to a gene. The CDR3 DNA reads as TGCGCCAGCAGACCCTGGGACAGCCTAGCCAAAAACATTCAGTACTTC. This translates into CASRPWDSLAKNIQYF.

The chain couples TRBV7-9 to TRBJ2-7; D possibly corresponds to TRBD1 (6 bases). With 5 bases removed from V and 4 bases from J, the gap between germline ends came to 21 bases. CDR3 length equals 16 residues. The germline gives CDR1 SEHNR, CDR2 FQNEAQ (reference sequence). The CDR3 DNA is TGTGCCAGCAGCCTACAGGGACCGTTTGTACCTTACGAGCAGTACTTC. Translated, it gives CASSLQGPFVPYEQYF.

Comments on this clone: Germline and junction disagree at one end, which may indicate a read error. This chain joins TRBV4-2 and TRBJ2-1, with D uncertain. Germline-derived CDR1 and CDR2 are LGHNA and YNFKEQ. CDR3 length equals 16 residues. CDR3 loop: CASGQEASLAYNEQFF. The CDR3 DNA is TGTGCCAGCGGCCAAGAAGCGAGTTTAGCCTACAATGAGCAGTTCTTC.

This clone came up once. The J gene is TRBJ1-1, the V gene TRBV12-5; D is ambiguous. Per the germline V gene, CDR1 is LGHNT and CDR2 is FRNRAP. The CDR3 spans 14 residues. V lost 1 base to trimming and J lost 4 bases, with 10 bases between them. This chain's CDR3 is CASGLATVLTEAFF. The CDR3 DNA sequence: TGTGCTAGTGGTTTGGCCACAGTGCTCACTGAAGCTTTCTTT. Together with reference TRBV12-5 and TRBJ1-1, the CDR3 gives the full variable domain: DARVTQTPRHKVTEMGQEVTMRCQPILGHNTVFWYRQTMMQGLELLAYFRNRAPLDDSGMPKDRFSAEMPDATLATLKIQPSEPRDSAVYFCASGLATVLTEAFFGQGTRLTVV.

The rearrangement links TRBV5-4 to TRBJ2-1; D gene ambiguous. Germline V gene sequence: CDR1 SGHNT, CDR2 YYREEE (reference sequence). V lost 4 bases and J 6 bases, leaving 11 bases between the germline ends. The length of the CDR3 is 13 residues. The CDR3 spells CASSGQQVNEQFF. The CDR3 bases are TGTGCCAGCAGCGGGCAGCAGGTCAATGAGCAGTTCTTC.

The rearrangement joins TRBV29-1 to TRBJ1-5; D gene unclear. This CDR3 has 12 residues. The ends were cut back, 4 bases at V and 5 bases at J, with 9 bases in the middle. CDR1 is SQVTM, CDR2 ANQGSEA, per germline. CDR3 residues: CSVGARDQPQHF. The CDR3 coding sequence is TGCAGCGTTGGAGCCAGAGATCAGCCCCAGCATTTT.

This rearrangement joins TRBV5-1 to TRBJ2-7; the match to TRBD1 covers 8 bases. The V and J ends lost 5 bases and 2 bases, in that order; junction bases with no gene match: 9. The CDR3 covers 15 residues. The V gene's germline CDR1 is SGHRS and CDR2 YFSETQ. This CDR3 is CASSPAGQVTYEQYF. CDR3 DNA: TGCGCCAGCAGTCCGGCGGGACAGGTAACCTACGAGCAGTACTTC.

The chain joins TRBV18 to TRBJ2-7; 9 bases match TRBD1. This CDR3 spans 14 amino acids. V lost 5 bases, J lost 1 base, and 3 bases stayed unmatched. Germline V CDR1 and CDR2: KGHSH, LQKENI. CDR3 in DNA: TGTGCCAGCTCATCACAGGGGGCGTCCTACGAGCAGTACTTC. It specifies CASSSQGASYEQYF.

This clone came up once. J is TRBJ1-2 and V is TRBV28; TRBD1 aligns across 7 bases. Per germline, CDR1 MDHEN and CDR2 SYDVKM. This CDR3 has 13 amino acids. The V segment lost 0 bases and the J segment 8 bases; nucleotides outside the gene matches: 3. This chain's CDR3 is CASSLWTGRGYTF. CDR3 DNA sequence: TGTGCCAGCAGTTTATGGACAGGGAGGGGCTACACCTTC.

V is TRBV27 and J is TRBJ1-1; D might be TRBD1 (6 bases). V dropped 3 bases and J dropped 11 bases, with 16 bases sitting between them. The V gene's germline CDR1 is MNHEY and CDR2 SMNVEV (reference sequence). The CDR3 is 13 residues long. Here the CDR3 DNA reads TGTGCCAGCAGTTTGGGCAGGGGCCTCTTGGCTTTCTTT. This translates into CASSLGRGLLAFF.

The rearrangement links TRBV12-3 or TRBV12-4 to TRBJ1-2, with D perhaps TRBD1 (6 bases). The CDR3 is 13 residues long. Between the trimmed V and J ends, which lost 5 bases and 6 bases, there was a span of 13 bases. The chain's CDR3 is CASSNTGMDGYTF. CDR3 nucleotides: TGTGCCAGCAGTAACACAGGGATGGATGGCTACACCTTC.

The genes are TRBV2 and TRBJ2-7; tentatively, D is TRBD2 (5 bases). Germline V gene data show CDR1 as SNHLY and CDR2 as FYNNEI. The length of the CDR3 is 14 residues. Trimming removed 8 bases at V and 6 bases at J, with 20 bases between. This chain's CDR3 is CASLLSGIRGEQYF. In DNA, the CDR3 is TGTGCCAGCCTGTTGTCGGGGATTCGCGGCGAGCAGTACTTC.

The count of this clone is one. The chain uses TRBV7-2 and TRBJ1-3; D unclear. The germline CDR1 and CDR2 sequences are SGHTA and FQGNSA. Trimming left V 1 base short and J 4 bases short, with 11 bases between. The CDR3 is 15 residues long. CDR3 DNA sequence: TGTGCCAGCAGCTTAGGGTCTTTAGGGGGAAACACCATATATTTT. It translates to CASSLGSLGGNTIYF.

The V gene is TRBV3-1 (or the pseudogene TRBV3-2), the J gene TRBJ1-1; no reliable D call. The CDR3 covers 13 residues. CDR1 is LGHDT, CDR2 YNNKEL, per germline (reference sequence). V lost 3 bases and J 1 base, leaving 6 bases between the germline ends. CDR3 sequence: CASSQSGNTEAFF. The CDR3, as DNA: TGTGCCAGCAGCCAGAGTGGGAACACTGAAGCTTTCTTT.

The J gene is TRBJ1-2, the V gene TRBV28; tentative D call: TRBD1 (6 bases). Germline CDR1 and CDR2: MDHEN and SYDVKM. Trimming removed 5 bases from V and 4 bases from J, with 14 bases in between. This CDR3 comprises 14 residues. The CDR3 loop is CASSLSGVTYGYTF. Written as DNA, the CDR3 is TGTGCCAGCAGTCTCTCAGGGGTAACCTATGGCTACACCTTC.

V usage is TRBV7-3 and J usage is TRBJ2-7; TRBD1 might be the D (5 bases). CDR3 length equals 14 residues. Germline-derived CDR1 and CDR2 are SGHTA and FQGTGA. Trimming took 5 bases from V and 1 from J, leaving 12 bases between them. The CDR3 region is CASSPSGQSYEQYF. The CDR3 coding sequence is TGTGCCAGCAGCCCATCCGGACAATCCTACGAGCAGTACTTC.